Listed here is a single T cell receptor beta chain. This sample is part of a study of blood T cell repertoires in COVID-19. This CDR3 has 14 residues. Trimming pared 4 bases from V and 10 bases from J, leaving 20 bases between. CDR1 and CDR2 (germline): GTSNPN, SVGIG (reference sequence). Sequencing used immunoSEQ multiplex PCR; TCRdb keeps in-frame clones, though not all of them. The table records more than 60,000 clones, roughly four fifths of them present only once. The V and J genes are TRBV30 and TRBJ2-1, with TRBD1 as a possible D gene (7 bases). Sequences were obtained from peripheral blood. This TCR came from a human donor in a cohort sampled during active COVID-19. The CDR3 DNA reads as TGTGCCTGGATAAATAGGGGGCGACGGGAGGAGCAGTTCTTC. Translating it yields CAWINRGRREEQFF.